The 17 T cell receptor beta chains in this list originate from one sample, sequenced in a study of T cells in Graves' hyperthyroidism and ophthalmopathy. From RNA transcripts, TCR beta CDR3 regions were amplified. Initially, a first-round RT-PCR of the TCR CDR3 employed the HTBI primer set. A single record per CDR3 protein comes from TCRdb applying MiXCR to the multiplex PCR reads. Of under 65,000 distinct CDR3 sequences detected, roughly 50% appear once; the ten largest clones hold about 3.3%. Input material: blood. The origin of the receptors is a woman aged 55 to 70 with Graves' ophthalmopathy.

For the CDR3, the DNA is TGTGCCACCAGCGGGAGGGCGCATAGCACAGATACGCAGTATTTT. Its protein is CATSGRAHSTDTQYF. The genes are TRBV15 and TRBJ2-3; 7 bases fit TRBD2. This CDR3 spans 15 amino acids. V was clipped by 5 bases and J by 0 bases; unmatched bases: 5. Per the germline V gene, CDR1 is LNHNV and CDR2 is YYDKDF (reference sequence).

The genes are TRBV7-8 and TRBJ1-5, with D possibly TRBD1 on 5 matching bases. V lost 5 bases and J 4 bases, leaving 12 bases between the germline ends. The CDR3 totals 14 residues. Germline CDR1 reads SGHVS; CDR2 reads FQNEAQ. DNA of the CDR3: TGTGCCAGCAGCGAAGACAGCCCAAATCAGCCCCAGCATTTT. It codes for CASSEDSPNQPQHF.

V gene TRBV7-8 combines with J gene TRBJ2-7, with TRBD1 matching 9 bases. Germline assignment: CDR1 SGHVS and CDR2 FQNEAQ. V lost 7 bases, J lost 2 bases, and 6 bases stayed unmatched. CDR3 size: 14 residues. The CDR3 sequence: CASNRDRAAYEQYF. DNA for the CDR3: TGTGCCAGCAACCGGGACAGGGCGGCCTACGAGCAGTACTTC.

By sample share, this clonotype is medium-sized (0.01 to 0.1%). The V call is TRBV19, the J call TRBJ1-5; 7 nucleotides align to TRBD1. Trimming took 6 bases from V and 5 from J; bases not matched to a gene: 4. The CDR3 totals 13 residues. Germline V CDR1 and CDR2: LNHDA, SQIVND (reference sequence). CDR3 sequence (DNA): TGTGCCAGTAGCGCAACAGGGGATCAGCCCCAGCATTTT. Protein: CASSATGDQPQHF. Together with reference TRBV19 and TRBJ1-5, the CDR3 gives the full variable domain: DGGITQSPKYLFRKEGQNVTLSCEQNLNHDAMYWYRQDPGQGLRLIYYSQIVNDFQKGDIAEGYSVSREKKESFPLTVTSAQKNPTAFYLCASSATGDQPQHFGDGTRLSIL.

The V and J genes are TRBV15 and TRBJ1-1; TRBD1 aligns across 7 bases. With 0 bases clipped from V and 7 bases from J, the junction kept 11 bases outside the gene matches. Germline V gene sequence: CDR1 LNHNV, CDR2 YYDKDF (reference sequence). The CDR3 sequence is 16 residues long. Written as DNA, the CDR3 is TGTGCCACCAGCAGAGATCGTGGGACAGCAAAGATTGAAGCTTTCTTT. As protein: CATSRDRGTAKIEAFF. The full variable domain, in which reference TRBV15 and TRBJ1-1 provide the parts outside the CDR3, is DAMVIQNPRYQVTQFGKPVTLSCSQTLNHNVMYWYQQKSSQAPKLLFHYYDKDFNNEADTPDNFQSRRPNTSFCFLDIRSPGLGDTAMYLCATSRDRGTAKIEAFFGQGTRLTVV.

By frequency in the sample, this clonotype is medium-sized. The chain joins TRBV6-2 or TRBV6-3 to TRBJ2-5; the match to TRBD2 covers 7 bases. Germline V CDR1 and CDR2: MNHEY, SVGEGT. V shed 6 bases, J shed 2 bases, and the junction held 3 bases outside the gene matches. CDR3 size: 13 residues. The CDR3 reads CASRTSQQETQYF. Here the CDR3 DNA reads TGTGCCAGCAGGACTAGCCAACAAGAGACCCAGTACTTC.

This chain connects TRBV7-9 to TRBJ1-5; D call uncertain. This CDR3 comprises 14 residues. CDR1 SEHNR and CDR2 FQNEAQ come from the germline V gene (reference sequence). The V end lost 3 bases, the J end lost 5 bases, and 11 bases lay between the germline ends. CDR3 bases: TGTGCCAGCAGCTTCTTAGCGATCGATCAGCCCCAGCATTTT. Protein: CASSFLAIDQPQHF.

This clonotype was observed once. This chain uses TRBV7-9 with TRBJ2-5, with 7 nucleotides matching TRBD1. CDR3 length: 14 amino acids. Germline CDR1 reads SEHNR; CDR2 reads FQNEAQ (reference sequence). Losses at the gene ends were 1 base for V and 1 base for J; bases not matched to a gene: 0. Written as DNA, the CDR3 is TGTGCCAGCAGCTTAGGGGACAGCCAAGAGACCCAGTACTTC. As protein: CASSLGDSQETQYF.

This clonotype was counted many times. The genes are TRBV20-1 and TRBJ1-1; possibly TRBD1 for D (5 bases). The V gene's germline CDR1 is DFQATT and CDR2 SNEGSKA (reference sequence). The CDR3 extends over 13 amino acids. Trimming removed 3 bases from V and 4 bases from J, with 12 bases in between. The CDR3 region has the DNA TGCAGTGCTAGGGCTAGGGGTATCACTGAAGCTTTCTTT. This sequence encodes CSARARGITEAFF.

The rearrangement links TRBV9 to TRBJ1-1; TRBD1 matches 8 bases. Germline CDR1 and CDR2: SGDLS and YYNGEE. V lost 0 bases and J lost 10; bases outside the gene matches: 5. The CDR3 runs to 13 residues. This chain's CDR3 is CASSVDQQGGAFF. For the CDR3, the DNA is TGTGCCAGCAGCGTAGACCAACAGGGGGGAGCTTTCTTT.

This clonotype was recorded only once. The gene calls are TRBV10-3 and TRBJ1-3; D is possibly TRBD1 (6 bases). CDR1 is ENHRY and CDR2 is SYGVKD in the germline V gene. The CDR3 has 14 residues. V lost 11 bases and J 0 bases, leaving 14 bases between the germline ends. The CDR3 sequence is CAASETGSGNTIYF. CDR3 DNA sequence: TGTGCCGCCAGTGAGACAGGCTCTGGAAACACCATATATTTT.

This clonotype was counted between two and nine times. The rearrangement joins TRBV12-3 or TRBV12-4 to TRBJ2-5; D might be TRBD1 or TRBD2, each matching 7 bases. The CDR3 covers 14 residues. Trimming left V 3 bases short and J 4 bases short, with 12 bases between. Written as DNA, the CDR3 is TGTGCCAGCAGTTTCACAGGGGAGGGAGAGACCCAGTACTTC. It translates to CASSFTGEGETQYF.

This clonotype was recorded at least ten times. The chain carries TRBV28 and TRBJ2-7, with 7 bases aligning to TRBD1. The CDR3 covers 14 residues. Losses at the gene ends were 6 bases for V and 1 base for J; bases not matched to a gene: 6. Germline-derived CDR1 and CDR2 are MDHEN and SYDVKM. The CDR3 spells CASRPRGLSYEQYF. CDR3 nucleotides: TGTGCCAGCAGACCCAGGGGGTTGTCCTACGAGCAGTACTTC.

This clonotype was observed once. Written as DNA, the CDR3 is TGTGCCAGCAGAGCCTTAGTCGGGCAGGGGACCTACGAGCAGTACTTC. Amino acid sequence: CASRALVGQGTYEQYF. This rearrangement joins TRBV2 to TRBJ2-7, with a tentative D call TRBD1 (6 bases). V was pared by 6 bases and J by 2 bases, with 20 bases between. This CDR3 is built from 16 residues. Germline-derived CDR1 and CDR2 are SNHLY and FYNNEI. The whole variable domain, filled in from reference TRBV2 and TRBJ2-7, reads EPEVTQTPSHQVTQMGQEVILRCVPISNHLYFYWYRQILGQKVEFLVSFYNNEISEKSEIFDDQFSVERPDGSNFTLKIRSTKLEDSAMYFCASRALVGQGTYEQYFGPGTRLTVT.

This chain uses TRBV2 with TRBJ1-2; 11 bases fit TRBD1. The germline V gene has CDR1 SNHLY and CDR2 FYNNEI. V trimming: 7 bases; J trimming: 2 bases; junction bases outside the gene matches: 3. The CDR3 has 14 residues. CDR3 in amino acids: CASTGTGGNYGYTF. The CDR3 DNA reads TGTGCCAGCACCGGGACAGGGGGGAACTATGGCTACACCTTC.

Worth noting for this clonotype: Its ends do not fully match the called genes, so a read error is possible. The rearrangement uses TRBV7-9 and TRBJ1-2; 7 bases line up with TRBD1. The CDR3 runs to 14 residues. Germline values: CDR1 SEHNR, CDR2 FQNEAQ (reference sequence). The CDR3 loop is CASSSDREAYGYIF. The CDR3 bases are TGTGCCAGCAGCTCCGACAGGGAGGCCTATGGCTACATCTTC. Full variable domain (rest looked up from reference TRBV7-9 and TRBJ1-2): DTGVSQNPRHKITKRGQNVTFRCDPISEHNRLYWYRQTLGQGPEFLTYFQNEAQLEKSRLLSDRFSAERPKGSFSTLEIQRTEQGDSAMYLCASSSDREAYGYIFGSGTRLTVV.

This clonotype was counted ten times or more. This chain links TRBV7-9 with TRBJ1-1; 10 bases match TRBD1. J lost 0 bases, V lost 5 bases, and 9 bases had no gene match. Germline assignment: CDR1 SEHNR and CDR2 FQNEAQ (reference sequence). The CDR3 is 17 residues long. This CDR3 reads CASSLTGGAVLNTEAFF. In DNA, the CDR3 is TGTGCCAGCAGCCTGACAGGGGGCGCGGTCCTGAACACTGAAGCTTTCTTT.